This T cell receptor beta chain was recovered during a study of cytomegalovirus exposure and HLA in healthy donors. Across the study: In an earlier analysis, around 120 million unique TCR beta sequences were found from some 200 million T cells. General study findings and limits: It was reported that the classifier diagnosed cytomegalovirus status with high specificity and sensitivity in both the original and validation cohorts. The study designated fewer than 200 TCR beta chains cytomegalovirus-associated. Previous analysis showed most TCR beta V segments were productive about 87% or about 30% of the time.

A single count supports this clone. Its antigen is not known. PCR amplification relied on 60 Vbeta primers (plus 13 Jbeta primers). Assay: immunoSEQ multiplex PCR; the TCRdb copy retains only in-frame clones and omits some. The sample lists about 67,000 clones, about 70% occurring once. This CDR3 is built from 14 residues. The germline gives CDR1 SGHNT, CDR2 YYREEE (reference sequence). Trimming took 0 bases from V and 9 from J; bases not matched to a gene: 6. This clonotype originated in a woman in her 30s in good health and CMV-seronegative. Sequenced: PBMCs. J is TRBJ2-7 and V is TRBV5-4, with TRBD2 matching 10 bases. The CDR3 loop reads CASSLASGGAGQYF. The CDR3 nucleotides are TGTGCCAGCAGCTTGGCCAGCGGGGGGGCGGGGCAGTACTTC. Looking up the rest from reference TRBV5-4 and TRBJ2-7 gives the full variable domain: ETGVTQSPTHLIKTRGQQVTLRCSSQSGHNTVSWYQQALGQGPQFIFQYYREEENGRGNFPPRFSGLQFPNYSSELNVNALELDDSALYLCASSLASGGAGQYFGPGTRLTVT.